The 3 T cell receptor beta chains reported below all come from one sample, sequenced in a study of T cells expressing NK-cell markers. TCRdb processed the 5' RACE reads again and assigns one entry to each CDR3 protein, with no DNA. Seen in this sample are some 280,000 distinct CDR3 sequences; the ten most common clones hold about 0.4%. The sample comprised blood T cells: a sorted CD56 or NKG2C T cell subset, CD4+ or CD8+ T cells, or bulk PBMC T cells (not recorded which). The receptors originated from a man in his late teens or twenties in good health.

The chain is built from TRBV20-1 and TRBJ1-2. This CDR3 region has 12 residues. Germline CDR1 and CDR2: DFQATT and SNEGSKA (reference sequence). The CDR3 protein is CSASQPPYGYTF.

The chain joins TRBV6-1 to TRBJ1-1; there is no DNA to check the TCRdb D call of TRBD1. The CDR3 has 15 amino acids. CDR1 MNHNS and CDR2 SASEGT come from the germline V gene. CDR3 region: CASSQGGDRVGEAFF.

This CDR3 reads CASSRQGAAYEQYF. J is TRBJ2-7 and V is TRBV12-3 or TRBV12-4; TCRdb reports TRBD1, a call that lacks DNA to check it against. The CDR3 is 14 amino acids.